This TCR beta chain originates from a study of human T cells and chemical hapten exposure. The sample holds many counts of this clonotype. Its antigen remains unknown. General study results and limits: Significantly greater numbers of large CDR3 similarity clusters came from expanded TCRs than from controls.

As for time point: patch test 1, 2 weeks after DPC sensitization. The treatment was: therapeutic diphenylcyclopropenone sensitization with weekly scalp DPC. As handled by the study authors: Between roughly 20,000 and 690,600 TCRs appeared in each sample, and the median stood at about 100,000. TCRdb re-called the RACE reads with MiXCR, one entry per CDR3 protein. Clone size and V and J calls follow TCRdb, not the original study. The sample contains under 450,000 distinct CDR3 sequences, around 5% of which appear only once. Germline loops: CDR1 DFQATT, CDR2 SNEGSKA (reference sequence). V was clipped by 5 bases and J by 5 bases; unmatched bases: 10. The CDR3 is made up of 14 amino acids.

This sequence originates from a woman in her forties or fifties with alopecia areata. Some clones in this sample may be carry-over from other donors' samples. The chain uses TRBV20-1 and TRBJ2-5, with 8 bases aligning to TRBD2. This material consisted of whole blood, taken in connection with sensitization to the hapten diphenylcyclopropenone (DPC). CDR3 DNA sequence: TGCAGTGCTGAAACCCGGGGGGGCCTGGAGACCCAGTACTTC. It codes for CSAETRGGLETQYF.